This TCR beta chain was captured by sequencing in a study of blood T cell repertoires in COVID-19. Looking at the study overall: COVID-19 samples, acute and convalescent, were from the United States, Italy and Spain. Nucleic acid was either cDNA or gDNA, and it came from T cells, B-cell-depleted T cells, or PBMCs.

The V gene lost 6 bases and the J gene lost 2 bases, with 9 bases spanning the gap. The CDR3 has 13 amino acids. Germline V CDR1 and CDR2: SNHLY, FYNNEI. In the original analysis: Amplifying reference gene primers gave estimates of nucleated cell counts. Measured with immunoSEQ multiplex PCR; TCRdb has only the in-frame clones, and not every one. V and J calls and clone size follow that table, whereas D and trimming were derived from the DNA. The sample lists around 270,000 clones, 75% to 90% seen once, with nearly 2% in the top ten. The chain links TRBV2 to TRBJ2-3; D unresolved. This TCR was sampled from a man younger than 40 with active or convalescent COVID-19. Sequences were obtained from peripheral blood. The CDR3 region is CASRLKATDTQYF. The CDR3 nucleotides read TGTGCCAGCAGACTAAAAGCCACAGATACGCAGTATTTT.